Presented here are 12 T cell receptor beta chains from one specimen sequenced in a study of shared T cell receptors in the human thymus. TCRdb's copy holds only in-frame clones and misses some; the assay was immunoSEQ multiplex PCR. This table has approximately 490,000 clones, around 78% appearing once. These data were also reused for a study on human thymus T cells.

The sample was thymocytes. The receptors stem from a boy under two years old with a congenital heart defect.

This chain uses TRBV28 with TRBJ2-1; 10 nucleotides agree with TRBD2. This CDR3 contains 18 residues. Germline V CDR1 and CDR2: MDHEN, SYDVKM. V shed 2 bases, J shed 0 bases, and the junction held 7 bases outside the gene matches. The CDR3 protein is CASSLSLGTSDSYNEQFF. DNA of the CDR3: TGTGCCAGCAGTTTAAGTTTGGGGACTAGCGACTCCTACAATGAGCAGTTCTTC.

The chain joins TRBV28 to TRBJ2-7; 10 bases map to TRBD2. Germline CDR1 is MDHEN and CDR2 is SYDVKM. Trimming cost V 5 bases and J 4 bases; bases outside gene matches: 8. This CDR3 is built from 15 residues. The DNA for the CDR3 is TGTGCCAGCAGTAGAGGACTAGCGGACCAATACGAGCAGTACTTC. Encoded protein: CASSRGLADQYEQYF.

In this sample, this clone turned up a few times. The chain is built from TRBV4-3 and TRBJ2-5; 16 bases line up with TRBD2. CDR3 length: 19 residues. CDR1 is LGHNA, CDR2 YSLEER, per germline. With 0 bases clipped from V and 5 bases from J, the junction kept 9 bases outside the gene matches. CDR3 DNA sequence: TGCGCCAGCAGCCAAGATGTGGAAGGGACTAGCGGGAGGGGTGAGACCCAGTACTTC. It specifies CASSQDVEGTSGRGETQYF.

Notes on this clone: The junction and the germline gene differ at one end; a read error may be behind it. For the CDR3, the DNA is TGTGCTAGCAGCTTTGGTGCGGGAGACGAGCAGTACTTC. Residues: CASSFGAGDEQYF. The chain has TRBV7-7 and TRBJ2-7, with TRBD2 identical over 7 bases. This CDR3 is 13 amino acids long. Germline V lookup: CDR1 SSHAT, CDR2 FNYEAQ (reference sequence).

This clone was counted a single time. V and J are TRBV27 and TRBJ2-7, with 7 bases identical to TRBD2. Germline V gene data show CDR1 as MNHEY and CDR2 as SMNVEV (reference sequence). V trimming: 5 bases; J trimming: 2 bases; junction bases outside the gene matches: 18. The CDR3 runs 18 residues. CDR3 DNA: TGTGCCAGCAGTCCCTGGGCAGTGGCGGGAGACACAGCCTACGAGCAGTACTTC. This translates into CASSPWAVAGDTAYEQYF.

This chain connects TRBV2 to TRBJ2-2, with D maybe TRBD1 (6 bases). The V end was cut by 6 bases, the J end by 6 bases, with 17 bases between. Germline lookup yields CDR1 SNHLY and CDR2 FYNNEI. The CDR3 is 15 amino acids. The CDR3 here is CASRVGQSESGELFF. As DNA, the CDR3 is TGTGCCAGCAGGGTTGGACAGAGCGAGTCCGGGGAGCTGTTTTTT. The full variable domain, its missing parts supplied by reference TRBV2 and TRBJ2-2, is EPEVTQTPSHQVTQMGQEVILRCVPISNHLYFYWYRQILGQKVEFLVSFYNNEISEKSEIFDDQFSVERPDGSNFTLKIRSTKLEDSAMYFCASRVGQSESGELFFGEGSRLTVL.

The V gene is TRBV7-2, the J gene TRBJ2-1, with unresolved D. This CDR3 region has 15 residues. Trimming cost V 4 bases and J 0 bases, with 10 bases left between them. Germline assignment: CDR1 SGHTA and CDR2 FQGNSA. CDR3 DNA: TGTGCCAGCAGCTCCGTAAAGAGCTCCTACAATGAGCAGTTCTTC. This codes for CASSSVKSSYNEQFF.

This clone appeared a single time. V is TRBV4-3 and J is TRBJ2-2; a possible D gene is TRBD1 (6 bases). Trimming took 0 bases from V and 7 from J, leaving 18 bases between them. There are 17 residues in the CDR3. Germline V gene lookup returns CDR1 LGHNA and CDR2 YSLEER. Here the CDR3 DNA reads TGCGCCAGCAGCCAAGAGCTAGGGGGTGAAACGGGCGGGGAGCTGTTTTTT. Protein product: CASSQELGGETGGELFF.

This sequence joins TRBV2 and TRBJ2-6, with 9 nucleotides matching TRBD1. After removal of 0 bases from V and 0 bases from J, the junction contained 9 bases not matched to a gene. CDR1 is SNHLY and CDR2 is FYNNEI in the germline V gene. This CDR3 is built from 20 residues. In nucleotides, the CDR3 is TGTGCCAGCAGTGAAGCAGAGTGGGGACAGGGCAACTCTGGGGCCAACGTCCTGACTTTC. It specifies CASSEAEWGQGNSGANVLTF. Supplemented by reference TRBV2 and TRBJ2-6, the full variable domain reads EPEVTQTPSHQVTQMGQEVILRCVPISNHLYFYWYRQILGQKVEFLVSFYNNEISEKSEIFDDQFSVERPDGSNFTLKIRSTKLEDSAMYFCASSEAEWGQGNSGANVLTFGAGSRLTVL.

The V gene is TRBV4-1, the J gene TRBJ2-7; D may be TRBD1 (6 bases). V lost 3 bases, J lost 4 bases, and 19 bases lay in between. This CDR3 region has 16 residues. Looked up from germline, CDR1 is MGHRA and CDR2 is YSYEKL. CDR3: CASSQADSLCLYEQYF. The CDR3 coding sequence is TGCGCCAGCAGCCAGGCGGACAGTCTCTGTCTGTACGAGCAGTACTTC.

This clone was observed a handful of times. This chain connects TRBV5-8 to TRBJ2-2; TRBD2 matches at 9 bases. V lost 0 bases, J lost 0 bases, and 3 bases stayed unmatched. The length of the CDR3 is 17 residues. Germline-derived CDR1 and CDR2 are SGHTS and YDEGEE. The CDR3 coding sequence is TGTGCCAGCAGCTTGGTGACTAGCGGAACGAACACCGGGGAGCTGTTTTTT. It encodes CASSLVTSGTNTGELFF.

V is TRBV7-6 and J is TRBJ2-5; 9 bases fit TRBD1. This CDR3 spans 19 amino acids. Per the germline V gene, CDR1 is SGHVS and CDR2 is FNYEAQ. Unmatched junction bases numbered 18, after V lost 5 bases and J lost 2 bases. DNA of the CDR3: TGTGCCAGCAGCCGCCCGGACAGGGGCGACACTCTTGGTCAAGAGACCCAGTACTTC. This encodes CASSRPDRGDTLGQETQYF. Together with reference TRBV7-6 and TRBJ2-5, the CDR3 gives the full variable domain: GAGVSQSPRYKVTKRGQDVALRCDPISGHVSLYWYRQALGQGPEFLTYFNYEAQQDKSGLPNDRFSAERPEGSISTLTIQRTEQRDSAMYRCASSRPDRGDTLGQETQYFGPGTRLLVL.